This TCR beta chain was retrieved from a study of T cell responses to AZD1222 COVID-19 vaccine. Study-wide points: A mostly white British donor set with more females was recruited, and clonal diversity was possibly underestimated. Baseline serology detected seropositivity in only 5 or 6 AZD1222 recipients. The span of vaccine-associated CD4 TCRs extended across spike, with dominance at 160-218 and 743-854.

TCRdb's table, derived via immunoSEQ multiplex PCR, lists solely in-frame clones and lacks some. Of around 140,000 clones in the sample, 91% are singletons; the top ten hold approximately 2.1%. Of note for this clone: Its antigen remains unidentified.

This CDR3 is 15 amino acids long. The V gene's germline CDR1 is MNHEY and CDR2 SMNVEV (reference sequence). Trimming stripped 5 bases from V and 0 bases from J, with 11 bases between. Pooling covered second doses at about 4 or about 12 weeks. Sequenced here: peripheral blood, sampled 28 days after the second AZD1222 dose. This chain links TRBV27 with TRBJ1-3; possible D gene TRBD1, 6 bases. The receptor was isolated from an adult who received the AZD1222 COVID-19 vaccine. CDR3 sequence (DNA): TGTGCCAGCAGTCCAGACAGGAACTCTGGAAACACCATATATTTT. Its protein product is CASSPDRNSGNTIYF.